The 14 T cell receptor beta chains listed next were all sequenced from one sample in a study of cytomegalovirus exposure and HLA in healthy donors. The PCR had 60 Vbeta and 13 Jbeta primers. Measured with immunoSEQ multiplex PCR; TCRdb has only the in-frame clones, and not every one. The table has 76,000 or so clones, around 70% seen once. Sequenced sample: PBMCs. Source of these receptors: a woman in her forties in good health and CMV-seropositive.

V gene TRBV19 combines with J gene TRBJ1-1; TRBD1 agrees at 8 bases. With V trimmed by 1 base and J by 11 bases, 6 bases remained unmatched. This CDR3 contains 13 residues. Per germline, CDR1 LNHDA and CDR2 SQIVND (reference sequence). DNA of the CDR3: TGTGCCAGTAGTATAGTTGGACAGGGAATGGCTTTCTTT. Protein: CASSIVGQGMAFF.

The CDR3 DNA sequence: TGTGCCAGCAGTTTCAGGGAAGGGAACACTGAAGCTTTCTTT. Amino acids: CASSFREGNTEAFF. The chain recombines TRBV27 with TRBJ1-1, with D maybe TRBD1 (5 bases). Trimming shortened V by 3 bases and J by 1 base, and 9 bases separated the two germline ends. The CDR3 sequence is 14 residues long. Germline values: CDR1 MNHEY, CDR2 SMNVEV (reference sequence).

The V call is TRBV6-5, the J call TRBJ1-5; the D gene is possibly TRBD1 (5 bases). The germline V gene has CDR1 MNHEY and CDR2 SVGAGI. This CDR3 has 15 amino acids. V lost 0 bases and J lost 12, with 18 bases in between. CDR3 DNA sequence: TGTGCCAGCAGTTACTCGATTCGTTCAGCAGGGCTCCAGCATTTT. Translated: CASSYSIRSAGLQHF.

Details on this clone: This likely stems from a read error, as it lies one base from a far larger clone. The chain employs TRBV21-1 and TRBJ1-2. TRBV21-1 is a pseudogene locus. The CDR3 has 16 amino acids. Here the CDR3 reads CASSKYEICNSRGYTF. CDR3 bases: TGTGCCAGCAGCAAATACGAAATTTGCAATAGTCGTGGCTACACCTTC.

This clone was picked up one time. This sequence joins TRBV5-1 and TRBJ2-1, with D perhaps matching TRBD1 (5 bases). The CDR3 sequence is 13 residues long. V gave up 5 bases and J gave up 6 bases, with 12 bases separating them. Germline CDR1 reads SGHRS; CDR2 reads YFSETQ. The CDR3, as DNA: TGCGCCAGCAGTCTTTCTAGGGGCAATGAGCAGTTCTTC. The encoded protein is CASSLSRGNEQFF.

The chain uses TRBV28 and TRBJ2-2, with 9 bases matching TRBD1. V was pared by 3 bases and J by 3 bases, with 5 bases of the junction left unmatched. The germline gives CDR1 MDHEN, CDR2 SYDVKM. The CDR3 spans 16 residues. In nucleotides, the CDR3 is TGTGCCAGCAGTTTTGGAACAGGGGGCTACACCGGGGAGCTGTTTTTT. As protein: CASSFGTGGYTGELFF.

This clone has only one observation. The genes are TRBV5-3 and TRBJ2-1; perhaps TRBD1 as D (6 bases). TRBV5-3 is an open reading frame whose function is uncertain. Deletions cut 7 bases from V and 7 bases from J, with 39 bases between. The CDR3 sequence is 21 residues long. The DNA of the CDR3 is TGTGCCAGATGCTCCACCCCTCAGGTCACAGGGAGAGGACAGAAGTCGAATGAGCAGTTCTTC. The encoded protein is CARCSTPQVTGRGQKSNEQFF.

This chain joins TRBV30 and TRBJ2-1, with 16 bases fitting TRBD2. The germline V gene encodes CDR1 GTSNPN and CDR2 SVGIG (reference sequence). CDR3 length: 15 residues. After removal of 4 bases from V and 9 bases from J, the junction contained 6 bases not matched to a gene. The CDR3 here is CAWKGLAGGSGEQFF. CDR3 DNA: TGTGCCTGGAAGGGACTAGCGGGGGGGTCTGGTGAGCAGTTCTTC.

This clone came up a few times. The rearrangement links TRBV27 to TRBJ1-1; possible D gene TRBD1, 6 bases. Germline V lookup: CDR1 MNHEY, CDR2 SMNVEV (reference sequence). Trimming pared 2 bases from V and 4 bases from J, leaving 11 bases between. CDR3 length equals 14 residues. In DNA form, the CDR3 reads TGTGCCAGCAGTTTACTGGGGGCAGGCACTGAAGCTTTCTTT. Amino acids: CASSLLGAGTEAFF.

The chain recombines TRBV27 with TRBJ2-3, with no clear D. In germline, CDR1 is MNHEY, CDR2 SMNVEV (reference sequence). V was trimmed by 2 bases and J by 4 bases, leaving 13 bases between them. This CDR3 contains 15 residues. The CDR3 DNA is TGTGCCAGCAGTTTAATCGGTGGGCCGTCAGATACGCAGTATTTT. This sequence encodes CASSLIGGPSDTQYF.

This clone was seen more than once but under ten times. The gene calls are TRBV29-1 and TRBJ1-1, with 7 bases aligning to TRBD1. The CDR3 covers 11 residues. Losses at the gene ends were 6 bases for V and 6 bases for J; bases not matched to a gene: 4. CDR1 SQVTM and CDR2 ANQGSEA come from the germline V gene. CDR3 loop: CSVQGLAEAFF. Here the CDR3 DNA reads TGCAGCGTACAGGGGCTTGCTGAAGCTTTCTTT.

The rearrangement uses TRBV7-6 and TRBJ2-5, with 10 bases matching TRBD2. Germline V lookup: CDR1 SGHVS, CDR2 FNYEAQ. The CDR3 covers 16 residues. The V and J ends lost 3 bases and 1 base, in that order; junction bases with no gene match: 5. CDR3 sequence (DNA): TGTGCCAGCAGCTTGCTAGCGGGAGCCCCCCAAGAGACCCAGTACTTC. It specifies CASSLLAGAPQETQYF.

This chain uses TRBV7-2 with TRBJ2-1; 9 bases match TRBD1. V dropped 6 bases and J dropped 9; count of bases not matched to a gene: 12. The CDR3 is 15 residues long. The germline V gene has CDR1 SGHTA and CDR2 FQGNSA. The DNA for the CDR3 is TGTGCCAGCAGACGAAACAGGGGGCAAGTTAGTGAGCAGTTCTTC. Amino acids: CASRRNRGQVSEQFF. The entire variable domain, with the rest obtained from reference TRBV7-2 and TRBJ2-1, is as follows: GAGVSQSPSNKVTEKGKDVELRCDPISGHTALYWYRQSLGQGLEFLIYFQGNSAPDKSGLPSDRFSAERTGGSVSTLTIQRTQQEDSAVYLCASRRNRGQVSEQFFGPGTRLTVL.

This clone was seen a single time. The J gene is TRBJ2-1, the V gene TRBV2; TRBD1 aligns across 7 bases. This CDR3 contains 13 residues. Germline lookup yields CDR1 SNHLY and CDR2 FYNNEI. Unmatched junction bases numbered 8, after V lost 5 bases and J lost 10 bases. The CDR3 spells CASSLAGGGEQFF. DNA of the CDR3: TGTGCCAGCAGTCTAGCAGGGGGTGGAGAGCAGTTCTTC.